This T cell receptor (beta chain) came from a study of response to subunit inactivated influenza vaccine (dated by TCRdb to the late 2010s). About the study as a whole: To follow how T cells responded to a trivalent subunit inactivated influenza vaccine, the researchers relied on deep quantitative profiling of the T cell receptor repertoire.

The receptor library was made with RT-PCR. The sample was run on an Illumina HiSeq 2500. The public reads were run again by TCRdb, first through fastp at Q25 and then through MiXCR, and only productive beta chains were kept. Each CDR3 protein appears once, grouped with its most common genes and DNA. This sample lists under 850,000 distinct CDR3 sequences; less than 20% were detected once. Jointly, the top ten make up around 9.9% of the sample. The CDR3 numbers 16 residues from cysteine through phenylalanine. The sequence is cut down to CDR3 DNA, 48 bases in frame from base 1. At the junction V is shortened by 0 bases and J by 2 bases; bases outside the gene matches: 3. CDR1 and CDR2 are read off the germline V gene (reference sequence) as LNHNV and YYDKDF. This clonotype was counted between two and nine times. Its antigen remains unidentified. Per-nucleotide qualities are absent, and no much larger clonotype sits a single base away.

What the work shows at the level of the full study, not this receptor alone: The authors suggested that each seasonal influenza vaccination may recruit only a limited number of new T cells.

Rearrangement joined TRBV15 to TRBJ2-3; the central 9 bases match TRBD2. Sequencing was performed on PBMCs from blood, taken roughly 5 days after vaccination. The receptor's source is a man aged 50-60 years who received an inactivated influenza vaccine. Donor details come from another sample of the same person, matched by shared clones. The CDR3 corresponds to CATSRERGGYTDTQYF. The base sequence is TGTGCCACCAGCAGAGAGCGGGGGGGATACACAGATACGCAGTATTTT.